This T cell receptor (beta chain) was retrieved from a study of regulatory T cells in long-lasting Graves disease. General study results and limits: Limited samples may have lowered accuracy. New patients shared approximately 930 public clonotypes, fewer than the 2,500 to 3,500 shared by persistent patients.

V shed 7 bases and J shed 1 base, with 10 bases lying between them. The CDR3 runs 13 residues. Germline CDR1 is ENHRY and CDR2 is SYGVKD. Time point: persistent/refractory GD, antithyroid drugs over 5 years with positive TRAb. Following extraction of RNA from PBMCs, that RNA was used to make the TCR library. This clonotype was found many times. Its target is unknown. Through Arm-PCR of CDR3 regions and iRepertoire HTBI primers, TCR beta libraries were built. TCRdb re-derived calls from the multiplex PCR reads in MiXCR, one entry per CDR3 protein. The sample lists some 330,000 distinct CDR3 sequences; 23% were seen once.

The sequence was obtained from a woman in her 40s with Graves disease. The source material was peripheral blood mononuclear cells (PBMCs), sampled when the disease was refractory, from a patient treated with antithyroid drugs. The chain links TRBV10-3 to TRBJ2-5, with D possibly TRBD1 on 5 matching bases. CDR3 loop: CAITSDTQETQYF. In nucleotides, the CDR3 is TGTGCCATCACATCGGACACCCAAGAGACCCAGTACTTC.